This T cell receptor beta chain came from a study of somatic mutations in cytotoxic T cells in rheumatoid arthritis. Germline assignment: CDR1 SGHKS and CDR2 YYEKEE (reference sequence). This CDR3 has 14 residues. V was clipped by 3 bases and J by 12 bases, with 21 bases between them. TCRdb's copy holds only in-frame clones and misses some; the assay was immunoSEQ multiplex PCR. The profile shows more than 15,000 clones, about 80% of them singletons. The sequencing input was CD8+ T cells sorted from blood. V usage is TRBV5-5 and J usage is TRBJ1-1, with a possible D match to TRBD1 (5 bases). This clonotype originated in an adult with rheumatoid arthritis. The CDR3 protein is CASSWGFGDLSTFF. In DNA, the CDR3 is TGTGCCAGCAGCTGGGGGTTTGGGGACCTGAGTACTTTCTTT. The full variable domain, in which reference TRBV5-5 and TRBJ1-1 provide the parts outside the CDR3, is DAGVTQSPTHLIKTRGQQVTLRCSPISGHKSVSWYQQVLGQGPQFIFQYYEKEERGRGNFPDRFSARQFPNYSSELNVNALLLGDSALYLCASSWGFGDLSTFFGQGTRLTVV.